This T cell receptor beta chain was retrieved from a study of blood T cells in healthy people across ages. A word on this clonotype: Its specificity is not known.

Then a second PCR, running roughly 7 to 11 cycles, was carried out with a sample-barcoded 5' primer and a J-beta primer mix. TCRdb redid the calling of the 5' RACE reads with MiXCR, one entry per CDR3 protein. The table records over 550,000 distinct CDR3 sequences, approximately 30% of them present only once. The CDR3 is made up of 14 amino acids. Per germline, CDR1 SQVTM and CDR2 ANQGSEA. V gave up 4 bases and J gave up 3 bases, with 15 bases separating them. The study's findings and limits: Correlation between TCR beta diversity and naive T cell percentage was strong. The study could not conclusively compare naive and antigen-experienced cells, given its unsorted PBMCs. Roughly linear declines in TCR beta diversity per million T cells occurred with age.

The sequence was obtained from a woman at least 80 years old in good health. The V and J genes are TRBV29-1 and TRBJ1-2; no reliable D call. The sequencing sample was made of blood. The CDR3 is CSVAQSVWDYGYTF. CDR3 nucleotide sequence: TGCAGCGTTGCACAGAGTGTCTGGGACTATGGCTACACCTTC.